The clone carrying this T cell receptor beta chain was seen a handful of times. The CDR3 length is 16 residues. CDR1 and CDR2 from the germline V gene are MNHEY and SVGEGT. The ends lost 2 bases at V and 7 bases at J; junction bases unmatched: 8. As handled by the study authors: How many nucleated cells were present was estimated from reference gene primer amplification. Here immunoSEQ multiplex PCR was the method, and the copy in TCRdb shows in-frame clones only, minus some. For V, J and clone size, that table is used; D and trimming come from the DNA. The sample has approximately 190,000 clones, roughly three quarters seen once; the top ten hold roughly 17%. The data were taken from a study of blood T cell repertoires in COVID-19. Background on the study: Acute and convalescent COVID-19 specimens originated in the United States, Italy and Spain. T cells, B-cell-depleted T cells, or PBMCs provided the cDNA or gDNA that served as material.

The chain combines TRBV6-2 or TRBV6-3 with TRBJ1-5; 10 nucleotides line up with TRBD1. The receptor comes from a man aged 60 to 69 with active or convalescent COVID-19. Sequenced: peripheral blood. CDR3 region: CASSYETGGAGQPQHF. CDR3 in DNA: TGTGCCAGCAGTTACGAGACAGGGGGCGCGGGACAGCCCCAGCATTTT.